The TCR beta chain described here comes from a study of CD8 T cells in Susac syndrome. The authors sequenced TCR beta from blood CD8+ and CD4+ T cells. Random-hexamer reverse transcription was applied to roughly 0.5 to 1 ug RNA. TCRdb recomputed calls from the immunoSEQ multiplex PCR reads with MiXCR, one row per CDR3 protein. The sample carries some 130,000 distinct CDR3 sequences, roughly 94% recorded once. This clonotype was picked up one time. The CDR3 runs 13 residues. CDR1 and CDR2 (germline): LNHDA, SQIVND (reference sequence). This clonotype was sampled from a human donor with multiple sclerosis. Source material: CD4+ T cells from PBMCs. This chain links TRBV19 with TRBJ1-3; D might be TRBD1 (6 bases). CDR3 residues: CRRRGAAGNTIYF. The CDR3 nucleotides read TGTCGCCGGCGGGGGGCAGCCGGAAACACCATATATTTT.